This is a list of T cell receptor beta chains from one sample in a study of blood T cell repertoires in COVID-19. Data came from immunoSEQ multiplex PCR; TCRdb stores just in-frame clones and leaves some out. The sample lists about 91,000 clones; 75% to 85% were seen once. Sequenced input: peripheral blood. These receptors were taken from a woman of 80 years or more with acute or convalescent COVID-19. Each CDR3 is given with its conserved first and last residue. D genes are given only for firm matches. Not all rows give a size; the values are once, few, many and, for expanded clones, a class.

CDR3nt: TGTGCCAGCAGCTTAGCGGGGGCAGGGGCCAGCTCCTACGAGCAGTACTTC; CDR3aa: CASSLAGAGASSYEQYF; abundance: few; j_gene: TRBJ2-7; v_gene: TRBV7-2; d_gene: -
CDR3nt: TGTGCCTGGAGTGTATCCGGGTACTCCACCGGGGAGCTGTTTTTT; CDR3aa: CAWSVSGYSTGELFF; abundance: -; j_gene: TRBJ2-2; v_gene: TRBV30; d_gene: -
CDR3nt: TGTGCCAGCAGCTTACAGAACACAGATACGCAGTATTTT; CDR3aa: CASSLQNTDTQYF; abundance: -; j_gene: TRBJ2-3; v_gene: TRBV11-2; d_gene: -
CDR3nt: TGCGCCAGCAGCCCGGGGACTGGCGGTGGGGAGCAGTACTTC; CDR3aa: CASSPGTGGGEQYF; abundance: -; j_gene: TRBJ2-7; v_gene: TRBV5-1; d_gene: -
CDR3nt: TGTGCCAGTCACCGATGGGGGGGGCCCCAAGAGACCCAGTACTTC; CDR3aa: CASHRWGGPQETQYF; abundance: few; j_gene: TRBJ2-5; v_gene: TRBV2; d_gene: -
CDR3nt: TGCGCCAGCAAAACCGGACAGGGTGTAGATACGCAGTATTTT; CDR3aa: CASKTGQGVDTQYF; abundance: -; j_gene: TRBJ2-3; v_gene: TRBV5-1; d_gene: TRBD1
CDR3nt: TGCGCCAGCAGCTTGGGCAGCTCTGGAAACACCATATATTTT; CDR3aa: CASSLGSSGNTIYF; abundance: -; j_gene: TRBJ1-3; v_gene: TRBV5-1; d_gene: -
CDR3nt: TGTGCCAGCAGCTTAGACGAGGAGGCTGAAGCTTTCTTT; CDR3aa: CASSLDEEAEAFF; abundance: -; j_gene: TRBJ1-1; v_gene: TRBV7-9; d_gene: -
CDR3nt: TGCGCCAGCAGCTGGGACAGCCTTAACTATGGCTACACCTTC; CDR3aa: CASSWDSLNYGYTF; abundance: few; j_gene: TRBJ1-2; v_gene: TRBV5-1; d_gene: TRBD1
CDR3nt: TGTGCCAGCAGCTTAGGGGGACAGGGAGGAGATACGCAGTATTTT; CDR3aa: CASSLGGQGGDTQYF; abundance: -; j_gene: TRBJ2-3; v_gene: TRBV7-6; d_gene: TRBD1
CDR3nt: TGTGCCAGCAGCGTAACGGATGAGCAGTTCTTC; CDR3aa: CASSVTDEQFF; abundance: once; j_gene: TRBJ2-1; v_gene: TRBV9; d_gene: -
CDR3nt: TGTGCCTGGACTAGCGGGGGGGCCAAGGGGTACAATGAGCAGTTCTTC; CDR3aa: CAWTSGGAKGYNEQFF; abundance: -; j_gene: TRBJ2-1; v_gene: TRBV30; d_gene: TRBD2
CDR3nt: TGTGCCAGTTCGAACTACAGGGGGCTGGGAGAGACCCAGTACTTC; CDR3aa: CASSNYRGLGETQYF; abundance: few; j_gene: TRBJ2-5; v_gene: TRBV27; d_gene: TRBD1
CDR3nt: TGTGCCAGCAGCTCCAGGGCCAACACTGAAGCTTTCTTT; CDR3aa: CASSSRANTEAFF; abundance: -; j_gene: TRBJ1-1; v_gene: TRBV3-1/TRBV3-2; d_gene: -
CDR3nt: TGCGCCAGCAGGGGTACGCTAGCTCCTTCCTACGAGCAGTACTTC; CDR3aa: CASRGTLAPSYEQYF; abundance: -; j_gene: TRBJ2-7; v_gene: TRBV23-1; d_gene: -
CDR3nt: TGTGCCAGCAGCCTCCATTTGCCCGGGACAGGAAGAGGGAACACTGAAGCTTTCTTT; CDR3aa: CASSLHLPGTGRGNTEAFF; abundance: -; j_gene: TRBJ1-1; v_gene: TRBV4-2; d_gene: TRBD1
CDR3nt: TGTGCCAGCAGCCTTAAACCACTAGCGGAACATCCCTACGAGCAGTACTTC; CDR3aa: CASSLKPLAEHPYEQYF; abundance: -; j_gene: TRBJ2-7; v_gene: TRBV7-9; d_gene: TRBD2
CDR3nt: TGTGCCAGTAGTATAGGCCAGGGGGGAGAGACCCAGTACTTC; CDR3aa: CASSIGQGGETQYF; abundance: -; j_gene: TRBJ2-5; v_gene: TRBV19; d_gene: -
CDR3nt: TGCGCCAGCAGCCCCGGGACAGGGCGCGGGTATGGCTACACCTTC; CDR3aa: CASSPGTGRGYGYTF; abundance: -; j_gene: TRBJ1-2; v_gene: TRBV4-3; d_gene: TRBD1
CDR3nt: TGCGCCAGCAGCCGGGGACAGGATTACGAGCAGTACTTC; CDR3aa: CASSRGQDYEQYF; abundance: -; j_gene: TRBJ2-7; v_gene: TRBV5-1; d_gene: TRBD1
CDR3nt: TGTGCCAGCAGGGGACAGAATAATTCACCCCTCCACTTT; CDR3aa: CASRGQNNSPLHF; abundance: -; j_gene: TRBJ1-6; v_gene: TRBV9; d_gene: TRBD1
CDR3nt: TGTGCCAGCCGGACAGGGGGCAGGGCTGAAGCTTTCTTT; CDR3aa: CASRTGGRAEAFF; abundance: -; j_gene: TRBJ1-1; v_gene: TRBV18; d_gene: TRBD1
CDR3nt: TGTGCCAGCAGCTCTCCTGGGACTAGCGGGAGTACCGGGGAGCTGTTTTTT; CDR3aa: CASSSPGTSGSTGELFF; abundance: -; j_gene: TRBJ2-2; v_gene: TRBV28; d_gene: TRBD2
CDR3nt: TGTGCCAGCAGCGATAGCGGGAGGGCCCCTGGGGCCAACGTCCTGACTTTC; CDR3aa: CASSDSGRAPGANVLTF; abundance: -; j_gene: TRBJ2-6; v_gene: TRBV3-1/TRBV3-2; d_gene: TRBD2
CDR3nt: TGTGCCAGCTCTATCAGCGAGGTAGCGGGCTCCTACGAGCAGTACTTC; CDR3aa: CASSISEVAGSYEQYF; abundance: -; j_gene: TRBJ2-7; v_gene: TRBV18; d_gene: TRBD2
CDR3nt: TGTGCCAGTAGTGAGGGTGAGGCAAACACTGAAGCTTTCTTT; CDR3aa: CASSEGEANTEAFF; abundance: -; j_gene: TRBJ1-1; v_gene: TRBV19; d_gene: -
CDR3nt: TGTGCCAGCAGTTACTCGACGGGACAGGAGATTTTTAAACTGTTTTTT; CDR3aa: CASSYSTGQEIFKLFF; abundance: -; j_gene: TRBJ1-4; v_gene: TRBV6-6; d_gene: TRBD1
CDR3nt: TGTGCCAGCAGCCCCAGGATCTACAGTTCGGATGAGCAGTTCTTC; CDR3aa: CASSPRIYSSDEQFF; abundance: -; j_gene: TRBJ2-1; v_gene: TRBV7-9; d_gene: -
CDR3nt: TGCGCCAGCAGCCCCTCGGGTGGCCTTAATGAAAAACTGTTTTTT; CDR3aa: CASSPSGGLNEKLFF; abundance: once; j_gene: TRBJ1-4; v_gene: TRBV5-1; d_gene: -
CDR3nt: TGTGCCAGCAGTTACTCGAAGGCGGTAAGGGAGACCCAGTACTTC; CDR3aa: CASSYSKAVRETQYF; abundance: -; j_gene: TRBJ2-5; v_gene: TRBV6-2/TRBV6-3; d_gene: -
CDR3nt: TGTGCCAGCAGCTGGGCGGGGACCCCCTACGAGCAGTACTTC; CDR3aa: CASSWAGTPYEQYF; abundance: -; j_gene: TRBJ2-7; v_gene: TRBV11-2; d_gene: -
CDR3nt: TGTGCCAGCAGCTTAGCGCAGGAGGGGTTCTACGGCTACACCTTC; CDR3aa: CASSLAQEGFYGYTF; abundance: -; j_gene: TRBJ1-2; v_gene: TRBV11-1; d_gene: -
CDR3nt: TGTGCCAGCAGTTTCGGACAGTCTCTAGCCAAAAACATTCAGTACTTC; CDR3aa: CASSFGQSLAKNIQYF; abundance: -; j_gene: TRBJ2-4; v_gene: TRBV6-6; d_gene: -
CDR3nt: TGCGCCAGCAGCCTCCGCCCACCTAGCGGGGCGATTACCTACGAGCAGTACTTC; CDR3aa: CASSLRPPSGAITYEQYF; abundance: -; j_gene: TRBJ2-7; v_gene: TRBV5-1; d_gene: TRBD2
CDR3nt: TGCGCCAGCAGCCAATGGACAGGGTACGAGCAGTACTTC; CDR3aa: CASSQWTGYEQYF; abundance: -; j_gene: TRBJ2-7; v_gene: TRBV4-3; d_gene: TRBD1
CDR3nt: TGTGCCAGCAGCGGACCCGGGACAGGGGAGGAAAAACTGTTTTTT; CDR3aa: CASSGPGTGEEKLFF; abundance: -; j_gene: TRBJ1-4; v_gene: TRBV5-6; d_gene: TRBD1
CDR3nt: TGTGCCAGCAGCACGACAGGGGGGCACTATGGCTACACCTTC; CDR3aa: CASSTTGGHYGYTF; abundance: -; j_gene: TRBJ1-2; v_gene: TRBV28; d_gene: TRBD1
CDR3nt: TGTGCCTGGAGTGGTCTCGGGGGAGGAACTGAAGCTTTCTTT; CDR3aa: CAWSGLGGGTEAFF; abundance: -; j_gene: TRBJ1-1; v_gene: TRBV30; d_gene: -
CDR3nt: TGTGCCAGTAGTATAGTACCACAGGTTTCCACTGAAGCTTTCTTT; CDR3aa: CASSIVPQVSTEAFF; abundance: -; j_gene: TRBJ1-1; v_gene: TRBV19; d_gene: -
CDR3nt: TGTGCCAGCCGATTCGCGACAGAGACGGGGGGCAATCAGCCCCAGCATTTT; CDR3aa: CASRFATETGGNQPQHF; abundance: -; j_gene: TRBJ1-5; v_gene: TRBV11-2; d_gene: -
CDR3nt: TGTGCCAGCAGCAAAGGGGGCGAATTTCTAGGCTACACCTTC; CDR3aa: CASSKGGEFLGYTF; abundance: -; j_gene: TRBJ1-2; v_gene: TRBV2; d_gene: TRBD1
CDR3nt: TGTGCCAGCAGCCTTCCGCCTGGGACTACACCTATGTACAATGAGCAGTTCTTC; CDR3aa: CASSLPPGTTPMYNEQFF; abundance: -; j_gene: TRBJ2-1; v_gene: TRBV7-9; d_gene: TRBD2
CDR3nt: TGTGCCAGCAGCCACGACGGGACAGCGAATTCACCCCTCCACTTT; CDR3aa: CASSHDGTANSPLHF; abundance: -; j_gene: TRBJ1-6; v_gene: TRBV9; d_gene: TRBD1